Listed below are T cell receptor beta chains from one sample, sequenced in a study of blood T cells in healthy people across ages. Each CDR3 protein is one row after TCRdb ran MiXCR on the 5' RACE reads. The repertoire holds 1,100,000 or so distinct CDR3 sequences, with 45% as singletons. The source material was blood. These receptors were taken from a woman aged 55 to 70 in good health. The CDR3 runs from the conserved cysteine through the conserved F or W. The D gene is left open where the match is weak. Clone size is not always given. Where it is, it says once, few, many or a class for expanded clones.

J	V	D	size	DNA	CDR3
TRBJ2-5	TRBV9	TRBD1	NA	TGTGCCAGCAGCGTAGACGTTGGGGGCGCAGGGGGTCAAGAGACCCAGTACTTC	CASSVDVGGAGGQETQYF
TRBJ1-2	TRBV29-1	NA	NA	TGCAGCGTGAGCATGACGGGGGGAAGTCCTGGCTACACCTTC	CSVSMTGGSPGYTF
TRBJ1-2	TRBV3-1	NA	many	TGTGCCAGCAGCCAAGCGGGGTCAAACTATGGCTACACCTTC	CASSQAGSNYGYTF
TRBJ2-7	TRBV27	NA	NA	TGTGCCAGCAGCCCCGACCCGGCGGGTAACTACGAGCAGTACTTC	CASSPDPAGNYEQYF
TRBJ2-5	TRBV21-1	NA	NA	TGTGCCAGCAGCAAATACGGGGTCCAAGAGACCCAGTACTTC	CASSKYGVQETQYF
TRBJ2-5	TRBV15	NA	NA	TGTGCCACCAGCAGAGATGGGCAGGGATCAGAAGAGCAGTACTTC	CATSRDGQGSEEQYF
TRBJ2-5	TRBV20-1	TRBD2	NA	TGCAGTGCTAGTTCCAGCGGGAGTGACGAGACCCAGTACTTC	CSASSSGSDETQYF
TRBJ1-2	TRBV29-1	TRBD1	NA	TGCAGCGTCCTCGACAGGGACGCCGGTCGCTACACCTTC	CSVLDRDAGRYTF
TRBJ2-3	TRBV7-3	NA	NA	TGTGCCAGCAGCTTTAAAAGCGGATTCACAGATACGCAGTATTTT	CASSFKSGFTDTQYF
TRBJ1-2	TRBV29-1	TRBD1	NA	TGCAGCGTTACGACAGGGGGGGGCTATGGCTACACCTTC	CSVTTGGGYGYTF
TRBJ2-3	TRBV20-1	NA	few	TGCAGTGCTAGAGACCCTTCCGGGCCCTGGGGCACAGATACGCAGTATTTT	CSARDPSGPWGTDTQYF
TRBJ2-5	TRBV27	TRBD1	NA	TGTGCCAGCAGCGGGCTGGGACAGCTACAAGAGACCCAGTACTTC	CASSGLGQLQETQYF
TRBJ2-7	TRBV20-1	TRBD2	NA	TGCAGTGCTAGGGGGCGGGAGAAGCCCAACGAGCAGTACTTC	CSARGREKPNEQYF
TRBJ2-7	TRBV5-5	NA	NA	TGTGCCAGCAGCTTGACACAGGTTAGAAACGAGCAGTACTTC	CASSLTQVRNEQYF
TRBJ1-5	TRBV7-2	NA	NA	TGTGCCAGCAGCGTCAGGGGAGGGAGTCAGCCCCAGCATTTT	CASSVRGGSQPQHF
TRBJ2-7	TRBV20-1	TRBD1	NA	TGCAGTGCTAGAGATCAGAGAGACAGGGCTGACATTCGGTACTTC	CSARDQRDRADIRYF
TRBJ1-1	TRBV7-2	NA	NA	TGTGCCAGCAGCTTAGCGGGGTATAACGTTTTGAGTACTGAAGCTTTCTTT	CASSLAGYNVLSTEAFF
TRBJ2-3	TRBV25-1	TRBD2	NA	TGTGCCAGCAGTGAATTCCCTAGCGGGAGTTTTCGTACCACAGATACGCAGTATTTT	CASSEFPSGSFRTTDTQYF
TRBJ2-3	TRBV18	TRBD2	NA	TGTGCCAGCTCAGAGCGGGAGGGCCATGACACAGATACGCAGTATTTT	CASSEREGHDTDTQYF
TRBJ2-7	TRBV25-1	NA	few	TGTGCCAGCAGTGCCTCTTCCCCCAGGGTAGGAGAGCGCGAGCAGTACTTC	CASSASSPRVGEREQYF
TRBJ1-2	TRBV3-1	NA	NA	TGTGCCAGCAGCCAAGGGGGCAGGGTCAGCTATGGCTACACCTTC	CASSQGGRVSYGYTF
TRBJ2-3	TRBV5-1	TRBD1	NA	TGCGCCAGCAGCTTGGGGAGGACAGGGGACCAGCAAGATACGCAGTATTTT	CASSLGRTGDQQDTQYF
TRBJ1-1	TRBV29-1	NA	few	TGCAGCGTTGCCTCTGGGTTTGCAATGAACACTGAAGCTTTCTTT	CSVASGFAMNTEAFF
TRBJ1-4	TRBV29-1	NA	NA	TGCAGCGTTGAACGGGGAATTAATGAAAAACTGTTTTTT	CSVERGINEKLFF